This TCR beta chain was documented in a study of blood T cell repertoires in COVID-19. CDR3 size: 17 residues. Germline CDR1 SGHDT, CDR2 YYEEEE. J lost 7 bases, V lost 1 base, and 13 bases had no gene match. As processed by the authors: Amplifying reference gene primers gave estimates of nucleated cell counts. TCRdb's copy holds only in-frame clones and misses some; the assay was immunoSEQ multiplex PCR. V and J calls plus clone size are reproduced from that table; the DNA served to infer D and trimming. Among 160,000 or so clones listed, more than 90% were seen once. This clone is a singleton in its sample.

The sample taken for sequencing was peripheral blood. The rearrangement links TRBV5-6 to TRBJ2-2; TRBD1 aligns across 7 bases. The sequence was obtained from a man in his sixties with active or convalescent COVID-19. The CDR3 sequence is CASSLTGVGFEVGELFF. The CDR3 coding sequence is TGTGCCAGCAGCTTGACAGGGGTAGGGTTTGAGGTCGGGGAGCTGTTTTTT.